Listed here is a single TCR beta chain. These data belong to a study of control samples from healthy donors and cancer patients. This table comes from immunoSEQ multiplex PCR, and its TCRdb copy is limited to in-frame clones, with some not included. The top ten clones hold 28% of a sample with roughly 70,000 clones, under 90% of them seen once. The V and J ends lost 4 bases and 5 bases respectively, with 16 bases between them. The CDR3 sequence is 15 residues long. CDR1 LGHNA and CDR2 YSLEER come from the germline V gene. The chain recombines TRBV4-3 with TRBJ2-3; D may be TRBD1 or TRBD2 (5 bases each). The origin of this receptor is a man aged 50-59 years in good health. Material for sequencing was blood. CDR3 sequence reads: CASSPTGTVGDTQYF. The CDR3 nucleotides are TGCGCCAGCAGCCCTACCGGGACCGTTGGAGATACGCAGTATTTT.